What follows are 12 T cell receptor beta chains derived from one specimen sequenced in a study of lymphopenia after photon versus proton radiotherapy. Profiled with immunoSEQ multiplex PCR; TCRdb holds only in-frame clones, not every one. The repertoire has 50,000 to 60,000 clones, 80% to 95% of them found once; the top ten carry around 17%. This sample comprised peripheral blood, obtained from a patient treated with photon-based radiotherapy. The receptors originated from a woman aged 40 to 50 with cholangiocarcinoma.

In regard to this clone: At the DNA level, this CDR3 is encoded by other sequences in the same sample as well. The genes are TRBV6-6 and TRBJ1-1; D unclear. This CDR3 is built from 13 residues. Between the trimmed V and J ends, which lost 6 bases and 0 bases, there was a span of 8 bases. Looked up from germline, CDR1 is MNHNY and CDR2 is SVGAGI (reference sequence). The CDR3 nucleotides are TGTGCCAGCAGGGATACAGTGAACACTGAAGCTTTCTTT. It codes for CASRDTVNTEAFF.

This clone was recorded once. V gene TRBV29-1 combines with J gene TRBJ2-1; D is unresolved. The CDR3 totals 11 residues. Germline V gene data show CDR1 as SQVTM and CDR2 as ANQGSEA. Trimming took 3 bases from V and 7 from J, leaving 7 bases between them. CDR3 DNA: TGCAGCGTTGACATTTTGAATGAGCAGTTCTTC. Translation gives CSVDILNEQFF.

This chain uses TRBV19 with TRBJ1-2; 10 bases agree with TRBD1. The CDR3 consists of 17 residues. From germline, CDR1 is LNHDA and CDR2 SQIVND (reference sequence). J was trimmed by 4 bases and V by 7 bases; bases with no gene match: 15. The CDR3 reads CASTTRRGQGGAYGYTF. In nucleotides, the CDR3 is TGTGCCAGTACCACGCGCCGAGGACAGGGGGGGGCCTATGGCTACACCTTC.

This sequence joins TRBV6-1 and TRBJ1-2; D gene ambiguous. The V end was cut by 7 bases, the J end by 0 bases, with 15 bases between. Germline CDR1 reads MNHNS; CDR2 reads SASEGT. CDR3 length: 15 residues. The CDR3 nucleotides are TGTGCCAGCAAAGTCTCGGGAGACTCTAACTATGGCTACACCTTC. It translates to CASKVSGDSNYGYTF.

V usage is TRBV9 and J usage is TRBJ2-1; TRBD1 agrees at 9 bases. Trimming cost V 4 bases and J 7 bases; bases outside gene matches: 9. The CDR3 length is 15 residues. Germline V lookup: CDR1 SGDLS, CDR2 YYNGEE. The CDR3 sequence: CASSPWGQGGNEQFF. The CDR3 nucleotides read TGTGCCAGCAGCCCTTGGGGACAGGGTGGGAATGAGCAGTTCTTC.

The chain links TRBV27 to TRBJ2-1; 8 bases line up with TRBD2. CDR1 and CDR2 (germline): MNHEY, SMNVEV (reference sequence). The CDR3 covers 14 residues. V trimming: 6 bases; J trimming: 4 bases; junction bases outside the gene matches: 5. CDR3: CASRLAVTYNEQFF. Written as DNA, the CDR3 is TGTGCCAGCAGACTAGCGGTCACATACAATGAGCAGTTCTTC.

The rearrangement links TRBV9 to TRBJ2-3, with 10 bases aligning to TRBD2. This CDR3 has 16 amino acids. The germline gives CDR1 SGDLS, CDR2 YYNGEE. V lost 5 bases and J lost 0; bases outside the gene matches: 6. The CDR3 DNA sequence: TGTGCCAGCAGTGACTTAGCGGGGGGAAGCACAGATACGCAGTATTTT. Protein product: CASSDLAGGSTDTQYF.

Of note for this clone: One end of the junction varies from germline; a read error may be responsible. The chain couples TRBV6-5 to TRBJ1-1; D gene unclear. CDR1 MNHEY and CDR2 SVGAGI come from the germline V gene. This CDR3 is built from 13 residues. In nucleotides, the CDR3 is TGTGCCAGCAGTTACTCAAAGAACACTGAAGCTGTCTTT. This translates into CASSYSKNTEAVF.

The rearrangement links TRBV5-5 to TRBJ1-6, with D hard to call. V lost 4 bases, J lost 5 bases, and 16 bases lay in between. The germline V gene encodes CDR1 SGHKS and CDR2 YYEKEE (reference sequence). CDR3 length equals 16 residues. CDR3 loop: CASSRDPTPNNSPLHF. DNA for the CDR3: TGTGCCAGCAGCCGGGATCCTACACCTAATAATTCACCCCTCCACTTT.

The chain joins TRBV5-6 to TRBJ1-3; 7 bases are a match to TRBD1. Germline CDR1 SGHDT, CDR2 YYEEEE. V gave up 5 bases and J gave up 1 base; unmatched junction bases: 9. The CDR3 sequence is 16 residues long. CDR3 in DNA: TGTGCCAGCAGACGAGGACAGGTGTTTTCTGGAAACACCATATATTTT. As protein: CASRRGQVFSGNTIYF.

The genes are TRBV6-4 and TRBJ2-1; possibly TRBD1 or TRBD2 for D (5 bases each). Germline CDR1 MRHNA, CDR2 SNTAGT. This CDR3 is 16 amino acids long. The ends were cut back, 5 bases at V and 0 bases at J, with 14 bases in the middle. In nucleotides, the CDR3 is TGTGCCAGCAGTTCCGCGGCAGGGAGCTCCTACAATGAGCAGTTCTTC. Translated: CASSSAAGSSYNEQFF.

This clone was recorded only once. The V and J genes are TRBV27 and TRBJ2-7; 9 positions agree with TRBD2. There are 15 residues in the CDR3. CDR1 is MNHEY, CDR2 SMNVEV, per germline (reference sequence). The V gene end was trimmed by 5 bases and the J gene end by 3 bases; junction bases not matched to a gene: 8. The CDR3 here is CASSPLFSGSYEQYF. The CDR3 nucleotides are TGTGCCAGCAGTCCCCTCTTTAGCGGGAGCTACGAGCAGTACTTC.